Listed below are T cell receptor beta chains from one sample, sequenced in a study of OX40 agonist ivuxolimab in advanced cancers. Clones were read by immunoSEQ multiplex PCR, and TCRdb kept only the in-frame ones, dropping some. The table has about 41,000 clones, about 89% seen once. Sequencing was performed on CD4+ or CD8+ T cells sorted from blood, taken in a trial of the OX40 agonist ivuxolimab. The source is an adult with an advanced solid tumor such as melanoma, head and neck, liver or kidney cancer. Both conserved end residues are trimmed from each CDR3. Clone size is stated in some rows and not others, as once, few, many or a class when expanded.

V gene	clone size	CDR3 protein
TRBV28	NA	ASSFARAANEQY
TRBV7-2	once	ASSFGQGNGYT
TRBV11-3	NA	ASSPARWEQY
TRBV11-3	NA	ASSWGGETQY
TRBV19	NA	ASSIEYTEAF
TRBV9	NA	ASSVFRTSGGNGELF
TRBV9	NA	ASSVDPTGLTIEAF
TRBV28	NA	ATRTGGAATNEKLF
TRBV11-2	NA	ASSDYRGHYEQY
TRBV30	NA	AWSWTGKDGYT
TRBV2	NA	ASKLSGTGELF
TRBV6-6	NA	ASSLQSQETQY
TRBV6-5	NA	ATLPGLAGGAIF
TRBV5-6	few	ASSLLSAQGRGYT
TRBV5-1	NA	ASSSEREPYEQY
TRBV11-3	NA	ASSPDLNNEQF
TRBV7-2	NA	ATRTSSYNEQF
TRBV7-9	NA	ASSPGQGTDTQY
TRBV7-2	NA	ASSLWTGGTDTQY
TRBV11-3	NA	ASSLDRVTEAF
TRBV7-8	few	ASTSGETQY
TRBV5-1	few	ASSLGQGFAKNIQY
TRBV27	NA	ASRSGTKSGTSVRDTQY
TRBV4-2	NA	ASSQAEGTNEKLF
TRBV7-9	NA	ASSLALAGGEQY
TRBV11-3	NA	ASRATGSAGNTIY
TRBV28	once	ASSASGNAPKNIQY
TRBV11-3	NA	ASSLDSEQF
TRBV28	NA	ASSITQSGANVLT
TRBV19	NA	ASTGGGRETQY
TRBV27	NA	ASRKDRVSSYEQY
TRBV7-9	NA	ASSPDRASTEAF
TRBV4-2	NA	ASSQGTGLVGYT
TRBV19	NA	ASRGTGGSQPQH
TRBV6-1	NA	ASSEVAGDSDTQY
TRBV7-2	NA	ASSSETADTQY
TRBV28	NA	ASTYRNEKLF
TRBV12-2	NA	ASRRYEQY
TRBV28	NA	ASSFLAGELF
TRBV7-2	NA	ASSQGLDTQY
TRBV6-5	NA	ASRGYNEQF
TRBV11-3	NA	ASSPTWGRDTEAF
TRBV27	medium-sized	ASSLIAGGHYEQY
TRBV28	NA	ASSPAWGGYTDTQY